Below are 4 T cell receptor beta chains sequenced from a single sample in a study of T cells after yellow fever vaccination. From the 5' RACE reads, TCRdb called clonotypes with MiXCR, one entry per CDR3 protein. This table has 120,000 or so distinct CDR3 sequences, under 9% appearing once. The sample consisted of CD8+ T cells sorted from PBMCs, taken on the day of the yellow fever booster vaccination. All receptors come from a man in his late teens or twenties who received the YFV17D yellow fever vaccine.

V usage is TRBV12-3 or TRBV12-4 and J usage is TRBJ2-1; 9 nucleotides align to TRBD2. V dropped 7 bases and J dropped 5; count of bases not matched to a gene: 9. This CDR3 contains 15 residues. The CDR3 coding sequence is TGTGCCAGCAATTATCTAGCGGGGACCGACAATGAGCAGTTCTTC. Its translation: CASNYLAGTDNEQFF.

This chain connects TRBV5-6 to TRBJ2-1, with a tentative D call TRBD1 (5 bases). The CDR3 is made up of 17 amino acids. Between the trimmed V and J ends, which lost 3 bases and 0 bases, there was a span of 16 bases. Germline loops: CDR1 SGHDT, CDR2 YYEEEE. In DNA, the CDR3 is TGTGCCAGCAGCTCGGATTACAGACAGTACTCCTACAATGAGCAGTTCTTC. Residues: CASSSDYRQYSYNEQFF.

The chain couples TRBV3-1 to TRBJ2-3; 7 bases match TRBD2. V lost 1 base to trimming and J lost 2 bases; unmatched junction nucleotides: 6. Germline-derived CDR1 and CDR2 are LGHDT and YNNKEL (reference sequence). The CDR3 totals 16 residues. DNA for the CDR3: TGTGCCAGCAGCCAAGTTCGGGGGGAGCTCACAGATACGCAGTATTTT. It yields the protein CASSQVRGELTDTQYF.

The DNA for the CDR3 is TGTGCCAGCTCGAAGACTAGCGGGCTCTCCTACGAGCAGTACTTC. Translation gives CASSKTSGLSYEQYF. J is TRBJ2-7 and V is TRBV18; 10 positions match TRBD2. CDR3 size: 15 residues. The ends lost 6 bases at V and 0 bases at J; junction bases unmatched: 5. Germline V gives CDR1 KGHSH, CDR2 LQKENI.